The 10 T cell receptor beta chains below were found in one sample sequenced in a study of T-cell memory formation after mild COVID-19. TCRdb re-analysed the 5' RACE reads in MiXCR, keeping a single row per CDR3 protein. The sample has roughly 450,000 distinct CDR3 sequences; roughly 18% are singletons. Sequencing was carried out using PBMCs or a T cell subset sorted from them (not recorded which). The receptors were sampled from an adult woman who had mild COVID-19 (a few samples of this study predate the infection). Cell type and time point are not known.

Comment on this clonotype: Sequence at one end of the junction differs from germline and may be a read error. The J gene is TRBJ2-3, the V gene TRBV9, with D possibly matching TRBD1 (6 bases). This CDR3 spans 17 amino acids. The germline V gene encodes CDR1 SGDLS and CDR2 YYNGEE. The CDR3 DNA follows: TGTGCCGGCAGCCTTAGCTATCAGGGGCCTTACACAGATACGCAGTATTTT. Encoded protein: CAGSLSYQGPYTDTQYF.

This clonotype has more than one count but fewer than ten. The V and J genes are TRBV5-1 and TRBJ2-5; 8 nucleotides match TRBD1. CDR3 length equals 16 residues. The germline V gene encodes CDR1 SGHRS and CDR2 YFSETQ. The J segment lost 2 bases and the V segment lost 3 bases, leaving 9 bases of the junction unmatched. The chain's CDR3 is CASSSQTGDPQETQYF. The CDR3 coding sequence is TGCGCCAGCAGCTCCCAGACAGGGGACCCTCAAGAGACCCAGTACTTC. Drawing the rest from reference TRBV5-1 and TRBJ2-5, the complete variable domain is KAGVTQTPRYLIKTRGQQVTLSCSPISGHRSVSWYQQTPGQGLQFLFEYFSETQRNKGNFPGRFSGRQFSNSRSEMNVSTLELGDSALYLCASSSQTGDPQETQYFGPGTRLLVL.

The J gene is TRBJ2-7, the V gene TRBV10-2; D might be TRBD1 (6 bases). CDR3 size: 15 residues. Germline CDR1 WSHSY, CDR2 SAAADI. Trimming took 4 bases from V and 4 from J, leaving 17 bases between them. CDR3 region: CASSAPPGVAYEQYF. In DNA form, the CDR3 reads TGCGCCAGCAGTGCTCCCCCAGGGGTAGCGTACGAGCAGTACTTC.

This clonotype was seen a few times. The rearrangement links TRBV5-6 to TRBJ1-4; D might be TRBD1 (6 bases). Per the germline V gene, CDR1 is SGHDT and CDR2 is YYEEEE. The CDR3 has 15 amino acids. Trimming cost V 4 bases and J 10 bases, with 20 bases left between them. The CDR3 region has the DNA TGTGCCAGCAGCCCTCAGGGGCCTAATGACGGAAAACTGTTTTTT. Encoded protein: CASSPQGPNDGKLFF.

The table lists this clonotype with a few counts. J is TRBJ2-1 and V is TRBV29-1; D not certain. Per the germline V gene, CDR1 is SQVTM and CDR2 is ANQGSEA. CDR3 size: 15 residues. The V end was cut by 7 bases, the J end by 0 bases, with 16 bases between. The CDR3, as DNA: TGCAGCGCCGAACCCGGACGAGACTCCTACAATGAGCAGTTCTTC. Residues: CSAEPGRDSYNEQFF.

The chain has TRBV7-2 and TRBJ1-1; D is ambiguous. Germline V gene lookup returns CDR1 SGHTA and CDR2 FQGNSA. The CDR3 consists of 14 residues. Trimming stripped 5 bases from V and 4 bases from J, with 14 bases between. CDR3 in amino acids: CASSPWESSTEAFF. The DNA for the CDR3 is TGTGCCAGCAGCCCGTGGGAGAGCAGCACTGAAGCTTTCTTT.

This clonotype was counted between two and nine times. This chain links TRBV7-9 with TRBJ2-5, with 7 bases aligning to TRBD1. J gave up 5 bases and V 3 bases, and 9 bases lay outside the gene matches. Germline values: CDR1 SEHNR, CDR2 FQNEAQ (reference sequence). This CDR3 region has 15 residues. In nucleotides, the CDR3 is TGTGCCAGCAGCTTCCGGGACAGCCCTATTGAGACCCAGTACTTC. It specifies CASSFRDSPIETQYF.

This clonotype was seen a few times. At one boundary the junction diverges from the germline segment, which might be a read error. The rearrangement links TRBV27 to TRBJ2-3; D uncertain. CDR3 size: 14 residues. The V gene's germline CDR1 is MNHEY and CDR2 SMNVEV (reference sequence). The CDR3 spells CASSPRVSRDTQYF. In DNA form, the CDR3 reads TGTGCCAGCAGTCCCCGTGTTAGCAGAGATACGCAGTATTTT.

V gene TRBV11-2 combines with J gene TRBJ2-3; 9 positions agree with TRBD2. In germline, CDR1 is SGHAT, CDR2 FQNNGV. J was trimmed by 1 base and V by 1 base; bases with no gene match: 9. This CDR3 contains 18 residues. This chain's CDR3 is CASSLVVWASGGTDTQYF. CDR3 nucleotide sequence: TGTGCCAGCAGCTTAGTCGTCTGGGCTAGCGGGGGCACAGATACGCAGTATTTT.

For the CDR3, the DNA is TGTGCCACCAGCAGAGAGAGGGACAGGGGGCTTGTGGATGGCTACACCTTC. Protein: CATSRERDRGLVDGYTF. This sequence joins TRBV15 and TRBJ1-2; TRBD1 matches 12 bases. CDR3 length: 17 amino acids. Germline V lookup: CDR1 LNHNV, CDR2 YYDKDF (reference sequence). V shed 0 bases, J shed 6 bases, and the junction held 8 bases outside the gene matches. The full variable domain, completed using reference TRBV15 and TRBJ1-2, is DAMVIQNPRYQVTQFGKPVTLSCSQTLNHNVMYWYQQKSSQAPKLLFHYYDKDFNNEADTPDNFQSRRPNTSFCFLDIRSPGLGDTAMYLCATSRERDRGLVDGYTFGSGTRLTVV.